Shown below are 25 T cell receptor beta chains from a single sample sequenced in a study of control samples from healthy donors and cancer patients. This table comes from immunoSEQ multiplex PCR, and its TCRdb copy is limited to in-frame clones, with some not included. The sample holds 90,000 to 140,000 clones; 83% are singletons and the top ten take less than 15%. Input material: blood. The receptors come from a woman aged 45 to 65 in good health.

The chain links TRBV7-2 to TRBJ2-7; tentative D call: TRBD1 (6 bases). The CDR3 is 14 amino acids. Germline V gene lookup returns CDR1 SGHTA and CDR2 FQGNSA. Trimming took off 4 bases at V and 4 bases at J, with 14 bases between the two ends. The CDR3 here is CASSSLNREYEQYF. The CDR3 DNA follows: TGTGCCAGCAGCTCGCTTAACAGGGAATACGAGCAGTACTTC.

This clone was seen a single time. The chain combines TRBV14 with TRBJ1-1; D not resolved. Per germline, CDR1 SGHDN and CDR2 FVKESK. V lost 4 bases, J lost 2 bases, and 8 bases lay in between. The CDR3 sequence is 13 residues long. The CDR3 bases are TGTGCCAGCAGCCTCCGGGGTAACACTGAAGCTTTCTTT. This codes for CASSLRGNTEAFF.

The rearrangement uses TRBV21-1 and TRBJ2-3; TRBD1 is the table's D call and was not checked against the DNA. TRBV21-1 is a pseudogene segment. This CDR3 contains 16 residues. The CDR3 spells CASSKEGGQGTDTQYF. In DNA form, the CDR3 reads TGTGCCAGCAGCAAAGAAGGGGGACAGGGCACAGATACGCAGTATTTT.

The CDR3 DNA reads as TGTGCCAGTAGTACAGGACTAGCGGGAGGTAGGGCAGATACGCAGTATTTT. Translated: CASSTGLAGGRADTQYF. V is TRBV19 and J is TRBJ2-3; the match to TRBD2 covers 14 bases. The CDR3 totals 17 residues. V lost 4 bases and J lost 4; bases outside the gene matches: 7. Germline CDR1 and CDR2: LNHDA and SQIVND (reference sequence).

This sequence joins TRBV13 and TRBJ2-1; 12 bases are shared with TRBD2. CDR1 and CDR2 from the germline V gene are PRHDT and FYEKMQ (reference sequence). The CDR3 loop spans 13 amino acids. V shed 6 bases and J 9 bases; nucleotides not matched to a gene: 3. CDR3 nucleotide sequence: TGTGCCAGCAGGTCGACTAGCGGGGGTGAGCAGTTCTTC. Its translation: CASRSTSGGEQFF.

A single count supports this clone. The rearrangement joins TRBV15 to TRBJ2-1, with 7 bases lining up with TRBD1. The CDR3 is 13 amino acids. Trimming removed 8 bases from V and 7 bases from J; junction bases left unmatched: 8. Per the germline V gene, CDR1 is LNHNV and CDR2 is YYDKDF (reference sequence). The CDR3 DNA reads TGTGCCACCCGACAGGGTCCGTGGAATGAGCAGTTCTTC. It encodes CATRQGPWNEQFF.

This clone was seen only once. The CDR3 DNA reads TGTGCCAGCAGTTTATCCGGACCTAGCAATCAGCCCCAGCATTTT. It codes for CASSLSGPSNQPQHF. J is TRBJ1-5 and V is TRBV27; D is unresolved. The germline V gene has CDR1 MNHEY and CDR2 SMNVEV (reference sequence). Deletions cut 0 bases from V and 0 bases from J, with 6 bases between. The CDR3 length is 15 residues.

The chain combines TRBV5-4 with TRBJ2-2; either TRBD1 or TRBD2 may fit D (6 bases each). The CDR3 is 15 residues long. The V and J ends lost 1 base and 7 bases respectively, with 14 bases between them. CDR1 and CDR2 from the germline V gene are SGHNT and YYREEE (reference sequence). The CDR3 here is CASSLPGGRIGELFF. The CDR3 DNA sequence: TGTGCCAGCAGCTTGCCCGGGGGCAGGATCGGGGAGCTGTTTTTT.

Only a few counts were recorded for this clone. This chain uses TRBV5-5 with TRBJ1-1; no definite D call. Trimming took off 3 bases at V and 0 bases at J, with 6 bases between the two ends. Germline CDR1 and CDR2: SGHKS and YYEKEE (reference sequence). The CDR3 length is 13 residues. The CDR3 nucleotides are TGTGCCAGCAGCTGGAGCATGAACACTGAAGCTTTCTTT. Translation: CASSWSMNTEAFF.

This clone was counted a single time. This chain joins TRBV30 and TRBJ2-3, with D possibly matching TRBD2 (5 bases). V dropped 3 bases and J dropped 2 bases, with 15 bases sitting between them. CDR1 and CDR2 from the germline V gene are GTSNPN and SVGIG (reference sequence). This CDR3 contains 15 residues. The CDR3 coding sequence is TGTGCCTGGAGCGCAGTTAGCGCATTCACAGATACGCAGTATTTT. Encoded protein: CAWSAVSAFTDTQYF.

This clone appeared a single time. This CDR3 is CATSAPLAGHTPNEQFF. In nucleotides, the CDR3 is TGTGCCACCAGTGCCCCCTTAGCGGGACATACACCCAATGAGCAGTTCTTC. The chain links TRBV24-1 to TRBJ2-1; 8 nucleotides align to TRBD2. V gave up 5 bases and J gave up 6 bases; unmatched junction bases: 14. Germline CDR1 reads KGHDR; CDR2 reads SFDVKD. The CDR3 runs 17 residues.

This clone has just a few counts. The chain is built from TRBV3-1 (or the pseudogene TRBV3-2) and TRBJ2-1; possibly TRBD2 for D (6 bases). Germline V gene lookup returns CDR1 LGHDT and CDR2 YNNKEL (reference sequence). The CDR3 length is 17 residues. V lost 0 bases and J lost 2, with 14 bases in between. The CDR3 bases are TGTGCCAGCAGCCAAGAGGTGGGTAGCGGAGCCTACAATGAGCAGTTCTTC. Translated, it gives CASSQEVGSGAYNEQFF.

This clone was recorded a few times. CDR3 nucleotide sequence: TGCAGTGCTAGTTCCGGACACCAAGAGACCCAGTACTTC. Translating it yields CSASSGHQETQYF. The chain recombines TRBV20-1 with TRBJ2-5, with no clear D. The CDR3 consists of 13 residues. Between the trimmed V and J ends, which lost 3 bases and 0 bases, there was a span of 8 bases. Germline values: CDR1 DFQATT, CDR2 SNEGSKA (reference sequence).

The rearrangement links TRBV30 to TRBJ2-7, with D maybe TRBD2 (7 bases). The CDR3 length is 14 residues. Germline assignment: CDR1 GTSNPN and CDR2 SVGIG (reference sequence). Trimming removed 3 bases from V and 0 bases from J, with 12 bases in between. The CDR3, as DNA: TGTGCCTGGAGAAATGCGGGGGCCTCCTACGAGCAGTACTTC. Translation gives CAWRNAGASYEQYF.

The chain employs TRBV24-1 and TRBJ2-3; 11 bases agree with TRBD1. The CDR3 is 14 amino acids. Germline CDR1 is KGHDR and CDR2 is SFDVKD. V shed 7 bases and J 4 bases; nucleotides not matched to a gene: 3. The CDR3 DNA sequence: TGTGCCACCAGCAGGACAGGGGGCCCAGATACGCAGTATTTT. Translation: CATSRTGGPDTQYF.

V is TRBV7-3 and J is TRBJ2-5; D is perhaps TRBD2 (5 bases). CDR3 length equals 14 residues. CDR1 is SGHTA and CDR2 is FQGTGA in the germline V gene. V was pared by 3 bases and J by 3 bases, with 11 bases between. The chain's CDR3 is CASSFKDFEETQYF. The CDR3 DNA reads TGTGCCAGCAGCTTTAAGGACTTTGAAGAGACCCAGTACTTC.

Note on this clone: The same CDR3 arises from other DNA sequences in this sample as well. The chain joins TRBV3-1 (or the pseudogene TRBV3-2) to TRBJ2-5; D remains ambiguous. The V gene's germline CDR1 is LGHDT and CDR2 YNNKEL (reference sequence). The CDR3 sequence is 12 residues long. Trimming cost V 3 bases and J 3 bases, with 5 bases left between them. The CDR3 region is CASSQNEETQYF. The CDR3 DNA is TGTGCCAGCAGCCAGAATGAAGAGACCCAGTACTTC.

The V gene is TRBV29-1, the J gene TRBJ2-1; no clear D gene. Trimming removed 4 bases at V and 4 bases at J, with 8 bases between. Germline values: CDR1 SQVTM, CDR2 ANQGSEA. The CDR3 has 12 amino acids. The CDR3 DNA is TGCAGCGTTGTGATGGGGTACAATGAGCAGTTCTTC. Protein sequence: CSVVMGYNEQFF.

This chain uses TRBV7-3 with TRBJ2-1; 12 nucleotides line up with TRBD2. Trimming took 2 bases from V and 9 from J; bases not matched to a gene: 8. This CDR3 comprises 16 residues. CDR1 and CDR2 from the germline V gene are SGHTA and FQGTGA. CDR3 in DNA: TGTGCCAGCAGCTTATCCCTAGCGGGGGGGCCCGGTGAGCAGTTCTTC. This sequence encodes CASSLSLAGGPGEQFF.

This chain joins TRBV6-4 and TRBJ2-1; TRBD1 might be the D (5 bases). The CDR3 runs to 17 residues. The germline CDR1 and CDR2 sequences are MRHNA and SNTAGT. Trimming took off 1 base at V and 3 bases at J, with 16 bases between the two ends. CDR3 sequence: CASSDCKGHPYYNEQFF. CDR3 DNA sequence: TGTGCCAGCAGTGACTGTAAGGGGCATCCCTACTACAATGAGCAGTTCTTC.

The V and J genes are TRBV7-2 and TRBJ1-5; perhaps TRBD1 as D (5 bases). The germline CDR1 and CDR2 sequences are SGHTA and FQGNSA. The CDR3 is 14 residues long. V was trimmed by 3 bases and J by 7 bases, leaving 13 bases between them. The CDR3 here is CASSFGTLGQPQHF. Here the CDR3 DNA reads TGTGCCAGCAGCTTCGGGACCCTGGGGCAGCCCCAGCATTTT.

CDR3 region: CASSEVQGLNYGYTF. The DNA of the CDR3 is TGTGCCAGCAGTGAAGTCCAGGGACTTAACTATGGCTACACCTTC. The gene calls are TRBV6-1 and TRBJ1-2, with TRBD1 as a possible D gene (5 bases). The CDR3 runs 15 residues. Trimming shortened V by 1 base and J by 1 base, and 10 bases separated the two germline ends. Germline V gene sequence: CDR1 MNHNS, CDR2 SASEGT.

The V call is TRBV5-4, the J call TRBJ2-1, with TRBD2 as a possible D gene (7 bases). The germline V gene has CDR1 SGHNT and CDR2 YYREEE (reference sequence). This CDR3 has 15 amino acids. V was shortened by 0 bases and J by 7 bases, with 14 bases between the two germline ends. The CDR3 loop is CASSLVGGARNEQFF. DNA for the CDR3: TGTGCCAGCAGCTTGGTAGGGGGGGCGAGGAATGAGCAGTTCTTC.

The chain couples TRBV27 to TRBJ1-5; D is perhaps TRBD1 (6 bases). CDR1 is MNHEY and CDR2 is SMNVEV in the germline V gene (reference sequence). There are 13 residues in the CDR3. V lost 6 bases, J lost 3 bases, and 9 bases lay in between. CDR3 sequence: CASRDSLNQPQHF. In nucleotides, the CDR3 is TGTGCCAGCAGGGACAGTCTCAATCAGCCCCAGCATTTT.

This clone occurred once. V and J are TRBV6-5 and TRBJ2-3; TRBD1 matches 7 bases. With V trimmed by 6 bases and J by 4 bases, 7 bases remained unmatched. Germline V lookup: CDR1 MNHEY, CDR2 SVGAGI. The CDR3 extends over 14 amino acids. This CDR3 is CASRPDRVSDTQYF. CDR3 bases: TGTGCCAGCAGGCCCGACAGGGTTTCAGATACGCAGTATTTT.